Each of the 20 T cell receptor beta chains below was sequenced from the same sample in a study of control samples from healthy donors and cancer patients. Using immunoSEQ multiplex PCR, the repertoire was profiled, and TCRdb retains in-frame clones only, with some absent. The data contain some 95,000 clones, around 90% of them singletons. Sequenced input: blood. Source of these receptors: a human donor in good health. The donor label of this sample is uncertain.

The chain recombines TRBV30 with TRBJ2-3; 10 positions match TRBD1. CDR3 size: 16 residues. After removal of 6 bases from V and 0 bases from J, the junction contained 9 bases not matched to a gene. Germline CDR1 and CDR2: GTSNPN and SVGIG (reference sequence). This CDR3 reads CACRDRGRPSTDTQYF. In DNA, the CDR3 is TGTGCCTGCAGGGACAGGGGCAGACCAAGCACAGATACGCAGTATTTT.

This rearrangement joins TRBV27 to TRBJ2-2, with D tentatively TRBD1 (6 bases). V lost 8 bases to trimming and J lost 5 bases, with 15 bases between them. From germline, CDR1 is MNHEY and CDR2 SMNVEV (reference sequence). The CDR3 is 14 amino acids. In DNA, the CDR3 is TGTGCCAGCTCCCGTTACAGGGCGACCGGGGAGCTGTTTTTT. The encoded protein is CASSRYRATGELFF.

The V and J genes are TRBV9 and TRBJ2-1; TRBD2 matches 13 bases. The CDR3 spans 14 residues. V shed 5 bases, J shed 6 bases, and the junction held 2 bases outside the gene matches. Germline V gives CDR1 SGDLS, CDR2 YYNGEE. The DNA of the CDR3 is TGTGCCAGCAGTCGACTAGCGGGGGGCAATGAGCAGTTCTTC. This sequence encodes CASSRLAGGNEQFF.

This clone turned up a few times. This rearrangement joins TRBV7-8 to TRBJ1-2; D is uncertain. This CDR3 comprises 15 residues. V was clipped by 0 bases and J by 3 bases, with 11 bases between them. Germline CDR1 and CDR2: SGHVS and FQNEAQ. This chain's CDR3 is CASSLAPGRDYGYTF. The CDR3, as DNA: TGTGCCAGCAGCTTAGCGCCAGGCCGAGACTATGGCTACACCTTC. Full variable domain (remainder filled in from reference TRBV7-8 and TRBJ1-2): GAGVSQSPRYKVAKRGQDVALRCDPISGHVSLFWYQQALGQGPEFLTYFQNEAQLDKSGLPSDRFFAERPEGSVSTLKIQRTQQEDSAVYLCASSLAPGRDYGYTFGSGTRLTVV.

V and J are TRBV5-6 and TRBJ2-5; 9 bases agree with TRBD1. The CDR3 runs 15 residues. Per the germline V gene, CDR1 is SGHDT and CDR2 is YYEEEE. Unmatched junction bases numbered 5, after V lost 1 base and J lost 4 bases. The DNA for the CDR3 is TGTGCCAGCAGCTTGACAGGGGGCTGGTCAGAGACCCAGTACTTC. Its translation: CASSLTGGWSETQYF. The whole variable domain, filled in from reference TRBV5-6 and TRBJ2-5, reads DAGVTQSPTHLIKTRGQQVTLRCSPKSGHDTVSWYQQALGQGPQFIFQYYEEEERQRGNFPDRFSGHQFPNYSSELNVNALLLGDSALYLCASSLTGGWSETQYFGPGTRLLVL.

The rearrangement joins TRBV18 to TRBJ1-2; D is possibly TRBD1 (5 bases). V lost 6 bases, J lost 8 bases, and 16 bases lay in between. CDR1 is KGHSH, CDR2 LQKENI, per germline. The CDR3 loop spans 13 amino acids. CDR3 protein: CASSPRQTEGYTF. CDR3 sequence (DNA): TGTGCCAGCTCGCCGCGACAGACGGAGGGCTACACCTTC.

This sequence joins TRBV9 and TRBJ2-7, with 8 bases lining up with TRBD2. Germline CDR1 reads SGDLS; CDR2 reads YYNGEE. The CDR3 covers 15 residues. J gave up 0 bases and V 4 bases, and 6 bases lay outside the gene matches. As DNA, the CDR3 is TGTGCCAGCAGCTCCCGGGGGGGGAGCTCCTACGAGCAGTACTTC. Its protein product is CASSSRGGSSYEQYF.

This clone was counted between two and nine times. The V and J genes are TRBV6-4 and TRBJ2-1, with TRBD1 matching 9 bases. The CDR3 loop spans 14 amino acids. The germline gives CDR1 MRHNA, CDR2 SNTAGT. With V trimmed by 0 bases and J by 6 bases, 0 bases remained unmatched. CDR3: CASSDSTGGNEQFF. The CDR3 nucleotides are TGTGCCAGCAGTGACTCGACAGGGGGCAATGAGCAGTTCTTC.

The rearrangement joins TRBV5-5 to TRBJ1-4; possibly TRBD1 for D (5 bases). The ends were cut back, 0 bases at V and 13 bases at J, with 13 bases in the middle. Germline-derived CDR1 and CDR2 are SGHKS and YYEKEE (reference sequence). There are 13 residues in the CDR3. The CDR3, as DNA: TGTGCCAGCAGCTTGGAACGGGGCGAGGGACTGTTTTTT. This gives the protein CASSLERGEGLFF.

The genes are TRBV6-5 and TRBJ1-1; tentatively, D is TRBD1 (5 bases). Trimming took off 5 bases at V and 0 bases at J, with 13 bases between the two ends. The germline CDR1 and CDR2 sequences are MNHEY and SVGAGI. The CDR3 is 15 residues long. The CDR3 reads CASSTGGILNTEAFF. In DNA, the CDR3 is TGTGCCAGCAGTACTGGGGGTATCCTGAACACTGAAGCTTTCTTT.

This clone was seen more than once but under ten times. The V and J genes are TRBV19 and TRBJ1-4; D is perhaps TRBD1 (5 bases). The germline gives CDR1 LNHDA, CDR2 SQIVND (reference sequence). V lost 6 bases, J lost 4 bases, and 12 bases lay in between. The CDR3 is 14 residues long. The CDR3 protein is CASSLTGINEKLFF. In nucleotides, the CDR3 is TGTGCCAGTAGCCTCACAGGAATTAATGAAAAACTGTTTTTT. Together with reference TRBV19 and TRBJ1-4, the CDR3 gives the full variable domain: DGGITQSPKYLFRKEGQNVTLSCEQNLNHDAMYWYRQDPGQGLRLIYYSQIVNDFQKGDIAEGYSVSREKKESFPLTVTSAQKNPTAFYLCASSLTGINEKLFFGSGTQLSVL.

The chain employs TRBV5-1 and TRBJ2-3, with D possibly TRBD1 on 7 matching bases. Between the trimmed V and J ends, which lost 7 bases and 0 bases, there was a span of 15 bases. The CDR3 runs 15 residues. Germline CDR1 SGHRS, CDR2 YFSETQ. The CDR3 DNA sequence: TGCGCCAGCGGAACGACAGGGACTAGCACAGATACGCAGTATTTT. Residues: CASGTTGTSTDTQYF.

The chain joins TRBV7-3 to TRBJ2-6; D remains unclear. The V gene's germline CDR1 is SGHTA and CDR2 FQGTGA. V was pared by 5 bases and J by 0 bases, with 8 bases between. The CDR3 consists of 15 residues. This CDR3 reads CASSPTVSGANVLTF. The CDR3 nucleotides are TGTGCCAGCAGCCCTACAGTCTCTGGGGCCAACGTCCTGACTTTC. Full variable domain (outside the CDR3, taken from reference TRBV7-3 and TRBJ2-6): GAGVSQTPSNKVTEKGKYVELRCDPISGHTALYWYRQSLGQGPEFLIYFQGTGAADDSGLPNDRFFAVRPEGSVSTLKIQRTERGDSAVYLCASSPTVSGANVLTFGAGSRLTVL.

This clone has a single count. This chain uses TRBV27 with TRBJ2-1, with TRBD2 as a possible D gene (6 bases). Germline lookup yields CDR1 MNHEY and CDR2 SMNVEV (reference sequence). The CDR3 loop spans 15 amino acids. Trimming pared 3 bases from V and 7 bases from J, leaving 16 bases between. In DNA form, the CDR3 reads TGTGCCAGCAGTTTTTCCCTGGAGGGCTGGAATGAGCAGTTCTTC. It yields the protein CASSFSLEGWNEQFF.

Only a few counts were recorded for this clone. CDR3 DNA: TGTGCCAGCAGCCCCGGCCAGGGAGGAGAGACCCAGTACTTC. Amino acid sequence: CASSPGQGGETQYF. The genes are TRBV9 and TRBJ2-5; D possibly corresponds to TRBD2 (6 bases). V lost 4 bases, J lost 4 bases, and 14 bases lay in between. There are 14 residues in the CDR3. Germline V gene lookup returns CDR1 SGDLS and CDR2 YYNGEE.

The V and J genes are TRBV15 and TRBJ1-2, with D possibly matching TRBD1 (5 bases). Trimming took 5 bases from V and 2 from J, leaving 15 bases between them. Germline V gene data show CDR1 as LNHNV and CDR2 as YYDKDF (reference sequence). The CDR3 sequence is 15 residues long. The CDR3 DNA sequence: TGTGCCACCAGCTCGAGGGGCAGGGAGAACTATGGCTACACCTTC. Its translation is CATSSRGRENYGYTF.

The genes are TRBV18 and TRBJ1-1; no reliable D call. This CDR3 spans 11 amino acids. CDR1 is KGHSH, CDR2 LQKENI, per germline. With 4 bases removed from V and 8 bases from J, the gap between germline ends came to 8 bases. The CDR3 region has the DNA TGTGCCAGCTCACAACGGGAGGAAGCTTTCTTT. Its translation: CASSQREEAFF.

CDR3 residues: CASSRASGQETQYF. CDR3 DNA sequence: TGTGCCAGCAGCCGTGCTAGCGGACAAGAGACCCAGTACTTC. V and J are TRBV7-9 and TRBJ2-5; 7 bases are shared with TRBD2. The length of the CDR3 is 14 residues. V was clipped by 5 bases and J by 2 bases; unmatched bases: 5. Germline V gene data show CDR1 as SEHNR and CDR2 as FQNEAQ (reference sequence).

The chain employs TRBV9 and TRBJ1-2; 7 nucleotides match TRBD1. The V and J ends lost 4 bases and 8 bases, in that order; junction bases with no gene match: 8. The CDR3 has 13 residues. Germline-derived CDR1 and CDR2 are SGDLS and YYNGEE. Here the CDR3 DNA reads TGTGCCAGCAGCCCAGGGACAGAAAACGGCTACACCTTC. It translates to CASSPGTENGYTF.

The chain combines TRBV6-1 with TRBJ2-1; the D is unclear. Trimming pared 2 bases from V and 5 bases from J, leaving 4 bases between. Germline-derived CDR1 and CDR2 are MNHNS and SASEGT. This CDR3 contains 12 residues. As DNA, the CDR3 is TGTGCCAGCAGTGAAAAGGACAATGAGCAGTTCTTC. Translation gives CASSEKDNEQFF.